This T cell receptor beta chain was profiled in a study of blood T cell repertoires in COVID-19. Sequencing used immunoSEQ multiplex PCR; TCRdb keeps in-frame clones, though not all of them. The data hold over 200,000 clones, with about four fifths observed a single time. Trimming cost V 0 bases and J 3 bases; bases outside gene matches: 9. The V gene's germline CDR1 is SGHRS and CDR2 YFSETQ. This CDR3 region has 19 residues. This clone appeared a few times. The sample consisted of peripheral blood. This TCR was sampled from a man aged 35-49 years with active or convalescent COVID-19. J is TRBJ2-3 and V is TRBV5-1, with 14 bases identical to TRBD2. CDR3 region: CASSLGGLAGGQRTDTQYF. DNA of the CDR3: TGCGCCAGCAGCTTGGGCGGACTAGCGGGGGGACAGCGAACAGATACGCAGTATTTT.